Presented here are 16 T cell receptor beta chains from one specimen sequenced in a study of Ad26.COV2.S vaccination and SARS-CoV-2 variants. Some clones are missing from TCRdb's copy, which holds only in-frame ones; the method was immunoSEQ multiplex PCR. The sample gives approximately 280,000 clones, about 90% of which show up once; around 3% is in the top ten. Treatment of the sample: roughly 20 received Ad26.COV2.S at low or high dose, single or two shots; 5 received placebo; per-sample allocation not given. Repertoires come from day 63 after the first vaccine or placebo injection. The source material was peripheral blood, sampled in a trial of Ad26.COV2.S vaccine versus placebo. The receptors come from a person aged 18-65 years who received the Ad26.COV2.S COVID-19 vaccine or a placebo.

In its sample, this clone was seen a few times. In DNA form, the CDR3 reads TGCGCCAGCAGTCCACAGGGTAGGGGGCGATTTGATGGAAACACCATATATTTT. Its translation is CASSPQGRGRFDGNTIYF. The genes are TRBV23-1 and TRBJ1-3, with 7 bases lining up with TRBD1. TRBV23-1 is classed as an ORF, of uncertain function. The CDR3 runs to 18 residues. The V and J ends lost 4 bases and 3 bases, in that order; junction bases with no gene match: 15.

The V call is TRBV4-2, the J call TRBJ2-2; 8 bases agree with TRBD2. The J segment lost 3 bases and the V segment lost 1 base, leaving 10 bases of the junction unmatched. Germline-derived CDR1 and CDR2 are LGHNA and YNFKEQ. There are 18 residues in the CDR3. For the CDR3, the DNA is TGTGCCAGCAGCCAAGGGCTAACGGGGGGGCAGGACACCGGGGAGCTGTTTTTT. Amino acid sequence: CASSQGLTGGQDTGELFF.

The chain recombines TRBV19 with TRBJ2-3; D uncertain. Deletions cut 0 bases from V and 2 bases from J, with 6 bases between. The CDR3 covers 14 residues. Germline V gene lookup returns CDR1 LNHDA and CDR2 SQIVND (reference sequence). CDR3 sequence reads: CASSIEWTTDTQYF. CDR3 coding DNA: TGTGCCAGTAGTATAGAGTGGACCACAGATACGCAGTATTTT.

The chain employs TRBV7-2 and TRBJ2-1, with 10 bases aligning to TRBD2. The CDR3 sequence is 14 residues long. Per the germline V gene, CDR1 is SGHTA and CDR2 is FQGNSA. V dropped 6 bases and J dropped 1; count of bases not matched to a gene: 0. The CDR3 loop reads CASRTSGSYNEQFF. CDR3 in DNA: TGTGCCAGCAGGACTAGCGGGTCCTACAATGAGCAGTTCTTC.

DNA of the CDR3: TGTGCCACCAGCAGAGATGGTCTGATGGGGGCCAAAAACATTCAGTACTTC. It translates to CATSRDGLMGAKNIQYF. The chain links TRBV15 to TRBJ2-4; D remains ambiguous. The V end lost 0 bases, the J end lost 1 base, and 13 bases lay between the germline ends. Per germline, CDR1 LNHNV and CDR2 YYDKDF (reference sequence). This CDR3 has 17 residues. Using reference TRBV15 and TRBJ2-4 for the parts outside the CDR3, the full variable domain is DAMVIQNPRYQVTQFGKPVTLSCSQTLNHNVMYWYQQKSSQAPKLLFHYYDKDFNNEADTPDNFQSRRPNTSFCFLDIRSPGLGDTAMYLCATSRDGLMGAKNIQYFGAGTRLSVL.

The chain employs TRBV6-5 and TRBJ2-7, with 8 nucleotides matching TRBD2. V dropped 6 bases and J dropped 5; count of bases not matched to a gene: 9. In germline, CDR1 is MNHEY, CDR2 SVGAGI. The CDR3 runs 14 residues. DNA for the CDR3: TGTGCCAGCAGCCTCGCGGGAGGTTTTGACGAGCAGTACTTC. Protein product: CASSLAGGFDEQYF.

The chain links TRBV18 to TRBJ2-3; no clear D. The CDR3 length is 17 residues. Trimming took off 1 base at V and 0 bases at J, with 14 bases between the two ends. Germline loops: CDR1 KGHSH, CDR2 LQKENI. The CDR3 DNA follows: TGTGCCAGCTCACCACAGCTCTTCCCGGGTAGCACAGATACGCAGTATTTT. The encoded protein is CASSPQLFPGSTDTQYF.

The CDR3 DNA is TGCGCCAGCAGCGCCTACCCCAGGGGAGAAGGGGAGACCCAGTACTTC. Its translation is CASSAYPRGEGETQYF. The J gene is TRBJ2-5, the V gene TRBV4-1, with a tentative D call TRBD1 (6 bases). The germline gives CDR1 MGHRA, CDR2 YSYEKL. The CDR3 totals 16 residues. Trimming removed 5 bases from V and 5 bases from J, with 21 bases in between.

The chain uses TRBV30 and TRBJ1-1, with unresolved D. The CDR3 extends over 10 amino acids. Germline V gene data show CDR1 as GTSNPN and CDR2 as SVGIG (reference sequence). The V end was cut by 3 bases, the J end by 10 bases, with 9 bases between. CDR3 residues: CAWRDLVAFF. In DNA, the CDR3 is TGTGCCTGGAGGGATCTGGTAGCTTTCTTT. The full variable domain, completed using reference TRBV30 and TRBJ1-1, is SQTIHQWPATLVQPVGSPLSLECTVEGTSNPNLYWYRQAAGRGLQLLFYSVGIGQISSEVPQNLSASRPQDRQFILSSKKLLLSDSGFYLCAWRDLVAFFGQGTRLTVV.

This chain joins TRBV19 and TRBJ2-5; 8 bases match TRBD1. Germline V CDR1 and CDR2: LNHDA, SQIVND (reference sequence). Trimming cost V 5 bases and J 5 bases; bases outside gene matches: 10. The CDR3 is 15 residues long. CDR3 residues: CASSASGQGWETQYF. CDR3 in DNA: TGTGCCAGTAGTGCGAGCGGACAGGGATGGGAGACCCAGTACTTC.

This chain links TRBV5-3 with TRBJ1-1; no definite D call. Being an ORF, TRBV5-3 has a function that is uncertain. The CDR3 has 14 residues. V was clipped by 4 bases and J by 1 base, with 11 bases between them. The CDR3 sequence is CARSPDLPNTEAFF. As DNA, the CDR3 is TGTGCCAGAAGCCCTGACTTACCGAACACTGAAGCTTTCTTT.

The chain links TRBV7-9 to TRBJ2-5; the match to TRBD2 covers 16 bases. The CDR3 is made up of 18 amino acids. V gave up 5 bases and J gave up 4 bases; unmatched junction bases: 10. CDR1 is SEHNR, CDR2 FQNEAQ, per germline (reference sequence). The CDR3 is CASSRPGLAGGPSETQYF. The CDR3, as DNA: TGTGCCAGCAGCCGACCGGGACTAGCGGGGGGGCCGTCAGAGACCCAGTACTTC.

This clone was observed a single time. J is TRBJ1-4 and V is TRBV6-5, with 7 bases aligning to TRBD1. The J segment lost 7 bases and the V segment lost 6 bases, leaving 5 bases of the junction unmatched. CDR3 length: 13 residues. Germline assignment: CDR1 MNHEY and CDR2 SVGAGI. CDR3 residues: CASRKQGGEKLFF. The DNA of the CDR3 is TGTGCCAGCAGAAAGCAGGGGGGTGAAAAACTGTTTTTT.

The rearrangement links TRBV15 to TRBJ2-7; 10 positions agree with TRBD1. The V and J ends lost 6 bases and 1 base, in that order; junction bases with no gene match: 9. The CDR3 consists of 16 residues. Germline V gene data show CDR1 as LNHNV and CDR2 as YYDKDF (reference sequence). CDR3 DNA sequence: TGTGCCACCAGACGAACCGGGACAGGGGATTCCTACGAGCAGTACTTC. Translated: CATRRTGTGDSYEQYF.

The CDR3 coding sequence is TGTGCCAGTAGCCGACCCACGGACAGGGCTCAGCCCCAGCATTTT. This translates into CASSRPTDRAQPQHF. The chain couples TRBV19 to TRBJ1-5, with TRBD1 matching 8 bases. There are 15 residues in the CDR3. Per the germline V gene, CDR1 is LNHDA and CDR2 is SQIVND (reference sequence). V lost 6 bases to trimming and J lost 6 bases; unmatched junction nucleotides: 10.

This chain links TRBV2 with TRBJ1-2; the D gene is possibly TRBD1 (6 bases). Looked up from germline, CDR1 is SNHLY and CDR2 is FYNNEI. The CDR3 covers 13 residues. The germline V and J ends were trimmed by 7 bases and 8 bases, with 17 bases remaining between them. CDR3 residues: CASTATGPWGYTF. In DNA form, the CDR3 reads TGTGCCAGCACCGCGACAGGCCCATGGGGCTACACCTTC.